The rows below give T cell receptor beta chains drawn from one sample of a study of shared clonotypes between healthy human individuals. Measured with immunoSEQ multiplex PCR; TCRdb has only the in-frame clones, and not every one. The profile covers around 1.1 million clones, with about 80% appearing a single time and 0.5% to 0.65% taken by the ten largest. Sequencing was performed on memory CD4+ T cells from PBMCs. The source is a man younger than 35 in good health. Some clones in this sample may be carry-over from other donors' samples. CDR3s include the opening cysteine and the closing phenylalanine or tryptophan. Fields, in order: J gene, clone size, V gene, CDR3 protein. Where a row states a size, it is once, few, many or the class of an expanded clone; other rows omit it.

TRBJ2-5,few,TRBV11-3,CASSPGTASIFETQYF
TRBJ1-1,.,TRBV7-9,CASRQGKSEAFF
TRBJ1-5,.,TRBV4-1,CASSQGTGLGQPQHF
TRBJ2-6,.,TRBV30,CAWSVASGANVLTF
TRBJ2-7,.,TRBV14,CASSQYRGGGEQYF
TRBJ2-7,once,TRBV19,CASSPLAGVREQYF
TRBJ2-1,.,TRBV2,CASSEVGVTYNEQFF
TRBJ1-2,.,TRBV2,CASRPRTDGYTF
TRBJ1-1,few,TRBV5-1,CASSFPHLTGGDTEAFF
TRBJ1-3,.,TRBV6-1,CASSEDRHSAIYF
TRBJ1-1,.,TRBV29-1,CSVGQANTEAFF
TRBJ1-1,.,TRBV27,CASSPGSIEAFF